This T cell receptor (beta chain) was sequenced for a study of response to subunit inactivated influenza vaccine. V was shortened by 7 bases and J by 3 bases, with 13 bases between the two germline ends. This CDR3 is 12 amino acids long. Germline CDR1 SQVTM, CDR2 ANQGSEA. TCRdb recomputed calls from the RT-PCR reads with MiXCR, one row per CDR3 protein. The table lists about 540,000 distinct CDR3 sequences, around 21% of them singletons, with about 2.8% in the top ten. These data were also reused for a study on T cells expressing NK-cell markers. According to that study: UMIs were included in TCR beta cDNA generated by 5'RACE template switching. Sorted CD3+CD56+NKG2C+, CD3+CD56+NKG2C- and CD3+CD56-NKG2C+ T cells supplied TCR beta repertoires. In the group of eight sequenced donors, seven were HCMV-seropositive and one was seronegative. Of CD8+ T cells, about 1.0-8% belonged to dominant NKG2C+ clonotypes in several donors.

Sequenced here: CD4+ T cells sorted from PBMCs, sampled roughly 13 days after vaccination. This chain connects TRBV29-1 to TRBJ2-7; D assignment may be TRBD1 or TRBD2 (5 bases each). The sequence came from a man over 45 who received an inactivated influenza vaccine. CDR3: CSAGTGIYEQYF. CDR3 nucleotide sequence: TGCAGCGCAGGGACGGGGATCTACGAGCAGTACTTC.